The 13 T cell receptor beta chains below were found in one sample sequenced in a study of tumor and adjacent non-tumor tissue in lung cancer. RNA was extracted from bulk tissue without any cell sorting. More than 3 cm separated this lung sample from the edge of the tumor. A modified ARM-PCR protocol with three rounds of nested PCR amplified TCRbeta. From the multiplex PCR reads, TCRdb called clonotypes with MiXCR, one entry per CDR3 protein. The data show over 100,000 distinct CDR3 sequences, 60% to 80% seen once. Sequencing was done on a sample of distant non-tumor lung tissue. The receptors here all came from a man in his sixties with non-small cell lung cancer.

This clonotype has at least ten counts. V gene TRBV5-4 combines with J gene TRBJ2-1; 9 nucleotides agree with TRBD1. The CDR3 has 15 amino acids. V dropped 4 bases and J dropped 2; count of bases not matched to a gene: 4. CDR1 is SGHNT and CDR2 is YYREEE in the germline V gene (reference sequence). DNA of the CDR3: TGTGCCAGCAGCACCGGGACAGGGACCTACAATGAGCAGTTCTTC. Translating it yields CASSTGTGTYNEQFF.

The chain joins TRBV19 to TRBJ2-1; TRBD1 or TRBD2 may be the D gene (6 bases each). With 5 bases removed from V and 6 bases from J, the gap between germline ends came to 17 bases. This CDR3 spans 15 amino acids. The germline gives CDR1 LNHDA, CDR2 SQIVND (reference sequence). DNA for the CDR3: TGTGCCAGTAGTCCTTGTCGGGGGCGCCCCAATGAGCAGTTCTTC. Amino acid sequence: CASSPCRGRPNEQFF.

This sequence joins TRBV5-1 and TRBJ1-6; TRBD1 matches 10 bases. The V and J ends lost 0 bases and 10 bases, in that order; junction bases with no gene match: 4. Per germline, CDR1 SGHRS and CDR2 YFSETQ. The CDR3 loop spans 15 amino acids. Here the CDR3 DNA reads TGCGCCAGCAGCTTGGGCCCGGGACAGGGGTCACCCCTCCACTTT. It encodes CASSLGPGQGSPLHF.

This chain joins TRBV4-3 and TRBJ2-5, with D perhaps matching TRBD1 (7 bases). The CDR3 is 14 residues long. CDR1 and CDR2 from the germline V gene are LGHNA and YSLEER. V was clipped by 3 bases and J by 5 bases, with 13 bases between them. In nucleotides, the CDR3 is TGCGCCAGCAGCCATGGAGGGGGCTTGGAGACCCAGTACTTC. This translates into CASSHGGGLETQYF.

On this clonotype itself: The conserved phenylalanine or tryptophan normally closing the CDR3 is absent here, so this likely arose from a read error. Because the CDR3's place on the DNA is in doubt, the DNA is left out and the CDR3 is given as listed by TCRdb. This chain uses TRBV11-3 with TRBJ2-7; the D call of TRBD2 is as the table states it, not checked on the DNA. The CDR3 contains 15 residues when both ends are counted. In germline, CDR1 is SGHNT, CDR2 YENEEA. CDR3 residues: CASRRASGSSYEQYS.

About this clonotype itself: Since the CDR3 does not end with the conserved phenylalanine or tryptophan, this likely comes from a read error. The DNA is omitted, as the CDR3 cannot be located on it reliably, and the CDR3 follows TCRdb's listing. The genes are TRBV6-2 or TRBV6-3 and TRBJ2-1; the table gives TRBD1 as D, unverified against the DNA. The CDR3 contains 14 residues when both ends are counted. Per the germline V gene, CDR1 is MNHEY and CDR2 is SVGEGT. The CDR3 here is CASSYQGTRSLPSL.

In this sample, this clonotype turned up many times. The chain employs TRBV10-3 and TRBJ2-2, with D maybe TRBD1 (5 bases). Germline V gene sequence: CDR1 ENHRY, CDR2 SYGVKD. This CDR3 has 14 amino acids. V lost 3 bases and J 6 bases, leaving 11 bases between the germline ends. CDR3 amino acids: CAISESRGPGELFF. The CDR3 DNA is TGTGCCATCAGTGAATCTAGGGGTCCCGGGGAGCTGTTTTTT.

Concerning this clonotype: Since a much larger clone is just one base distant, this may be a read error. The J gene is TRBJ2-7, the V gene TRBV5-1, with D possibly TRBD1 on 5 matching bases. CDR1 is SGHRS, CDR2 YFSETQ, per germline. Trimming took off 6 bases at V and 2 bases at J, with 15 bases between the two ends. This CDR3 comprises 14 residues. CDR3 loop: CASTWHTGTYEQYF. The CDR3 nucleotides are TGCGCCAGCACCTGGCATACAGGCACCTACGAGCAGTACTTC.

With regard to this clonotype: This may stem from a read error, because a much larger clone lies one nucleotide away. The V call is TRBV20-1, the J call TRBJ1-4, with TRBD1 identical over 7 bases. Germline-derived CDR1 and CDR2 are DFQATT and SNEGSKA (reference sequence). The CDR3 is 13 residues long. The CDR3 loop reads CSVRGGASEKLFF. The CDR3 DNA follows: TGCAGTGTTAGAGGGGGCGCAAGTGAAAAACTGTTTTTT.

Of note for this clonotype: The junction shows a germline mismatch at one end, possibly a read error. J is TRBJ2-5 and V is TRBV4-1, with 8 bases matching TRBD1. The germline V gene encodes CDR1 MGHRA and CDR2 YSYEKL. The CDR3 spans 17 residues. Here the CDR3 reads CANSQDGGRGPGETQHF. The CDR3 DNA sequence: TGCGCCAACAGCCAAGATGGCGGCAGGGGGCCAGGGGAGACCCAGCACTTC.

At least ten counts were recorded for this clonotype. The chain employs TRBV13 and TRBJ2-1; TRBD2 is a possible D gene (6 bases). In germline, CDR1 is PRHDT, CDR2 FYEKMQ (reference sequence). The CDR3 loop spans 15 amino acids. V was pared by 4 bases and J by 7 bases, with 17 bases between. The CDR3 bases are TGTGCCAGCAGCTCCTTAGCGGAAGGAGAGAATGAGCAGTTCTTC. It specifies CASSSLAEGENEQFF. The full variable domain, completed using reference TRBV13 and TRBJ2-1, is AAGVIQSPRHLIKEKRETATLKCYPIPRHDTVYWYQQGPGQDPQFLISFYEKMQSDKGSIPDRFSAQQFSDYHSELNMSSLELGDSALYFCASSSLAEGENEQFFGPGTRLTVL.

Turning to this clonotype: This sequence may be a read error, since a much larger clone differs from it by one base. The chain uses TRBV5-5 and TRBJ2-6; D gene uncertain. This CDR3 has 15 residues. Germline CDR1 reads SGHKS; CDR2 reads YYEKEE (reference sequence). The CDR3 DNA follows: TGTGCCAGCGGCTTGGAAGGGTCTGGGGCCAACGTCCTGACTTTC. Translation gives CASGLEGSGANVLTF.

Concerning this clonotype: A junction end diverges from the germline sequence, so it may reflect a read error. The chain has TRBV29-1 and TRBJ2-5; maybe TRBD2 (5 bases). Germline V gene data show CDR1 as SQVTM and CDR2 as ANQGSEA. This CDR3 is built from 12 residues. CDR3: CSTRLYQETRYF. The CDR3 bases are TGCAGCACAAGACTATACCAAGAGACCCGGTACTTC.